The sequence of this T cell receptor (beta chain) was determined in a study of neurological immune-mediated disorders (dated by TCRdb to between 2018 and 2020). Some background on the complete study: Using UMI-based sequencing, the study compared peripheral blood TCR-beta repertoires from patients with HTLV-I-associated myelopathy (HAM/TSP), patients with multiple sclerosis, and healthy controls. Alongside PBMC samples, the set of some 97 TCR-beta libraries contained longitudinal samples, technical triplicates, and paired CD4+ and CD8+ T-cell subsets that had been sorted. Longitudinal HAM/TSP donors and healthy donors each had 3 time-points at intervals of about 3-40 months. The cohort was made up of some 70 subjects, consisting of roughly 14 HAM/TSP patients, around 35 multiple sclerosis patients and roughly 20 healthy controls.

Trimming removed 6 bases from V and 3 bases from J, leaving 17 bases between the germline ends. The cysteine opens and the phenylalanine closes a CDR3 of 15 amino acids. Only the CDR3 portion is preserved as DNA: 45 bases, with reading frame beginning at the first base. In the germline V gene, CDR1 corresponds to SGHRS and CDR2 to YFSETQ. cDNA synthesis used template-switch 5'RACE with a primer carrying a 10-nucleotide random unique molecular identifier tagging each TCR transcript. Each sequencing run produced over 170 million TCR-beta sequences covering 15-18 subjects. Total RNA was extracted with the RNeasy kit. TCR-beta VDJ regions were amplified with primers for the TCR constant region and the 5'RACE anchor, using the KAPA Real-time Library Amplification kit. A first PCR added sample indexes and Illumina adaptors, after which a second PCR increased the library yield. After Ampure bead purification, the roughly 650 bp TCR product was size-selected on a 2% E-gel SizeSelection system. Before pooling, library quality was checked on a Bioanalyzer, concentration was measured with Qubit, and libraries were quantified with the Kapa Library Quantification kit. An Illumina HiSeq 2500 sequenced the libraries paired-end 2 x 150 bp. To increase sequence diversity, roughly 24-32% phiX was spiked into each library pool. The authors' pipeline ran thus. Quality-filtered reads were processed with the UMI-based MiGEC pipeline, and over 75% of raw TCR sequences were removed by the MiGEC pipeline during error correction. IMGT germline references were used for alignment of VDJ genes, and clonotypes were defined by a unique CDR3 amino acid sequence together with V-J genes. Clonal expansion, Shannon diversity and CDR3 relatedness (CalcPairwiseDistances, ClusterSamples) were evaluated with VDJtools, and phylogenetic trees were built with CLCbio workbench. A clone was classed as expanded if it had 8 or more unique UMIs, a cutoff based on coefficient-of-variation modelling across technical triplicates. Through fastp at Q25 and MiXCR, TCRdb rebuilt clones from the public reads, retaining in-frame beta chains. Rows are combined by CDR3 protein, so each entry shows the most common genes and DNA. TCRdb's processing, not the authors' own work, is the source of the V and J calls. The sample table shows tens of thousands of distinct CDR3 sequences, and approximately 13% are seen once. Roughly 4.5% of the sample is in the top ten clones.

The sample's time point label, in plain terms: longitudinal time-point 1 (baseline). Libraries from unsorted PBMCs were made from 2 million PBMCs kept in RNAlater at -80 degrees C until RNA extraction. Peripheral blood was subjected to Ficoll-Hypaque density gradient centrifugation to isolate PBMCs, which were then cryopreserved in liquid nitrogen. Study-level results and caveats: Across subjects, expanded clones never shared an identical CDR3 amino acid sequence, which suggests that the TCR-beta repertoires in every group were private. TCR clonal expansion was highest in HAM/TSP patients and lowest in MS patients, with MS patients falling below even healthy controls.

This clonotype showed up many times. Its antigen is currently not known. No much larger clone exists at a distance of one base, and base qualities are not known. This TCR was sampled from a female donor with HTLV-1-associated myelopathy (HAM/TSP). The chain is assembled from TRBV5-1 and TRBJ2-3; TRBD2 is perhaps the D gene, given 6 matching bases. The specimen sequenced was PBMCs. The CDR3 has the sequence CASKSEAGLTDTQYF. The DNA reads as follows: TGCGCCAGCAAGAGCGAAGCGGGTCTGACAGATACGCAGTATTTT.